The 10 T cell receptor beta chains presented below share a single source sample, sequenced in a study of T cell responses to AZD1222 COVID-19 vaccine. Data came from immunoSEQ multiplex PCR; TCRdb stores just in-frame clones and leaves some out. The sample carries about 85,000 clones, approximately 87% recorded once. The material was peripheral blood, obtained on day 0 of AZD1222 vaccination. All receptors derive from an adult in good health.

This chain connects TRBV5-1 to TRBJ2-3; D possibly matches TRBD1 or TRBD2 (5 bases each). The length of the CDR3 is 18 residues. Germline assignment: CDR1 SGHRS and CDR2 YFSETQ. Trimming stripped 2 bases from V and 0 bases from J, with 19 bases between. In DNA form, the CDR3 reads TGCGCCAGCAGCTTAGGACGGCAGGGAGCTGGTAGCACAGATACGCAGTATTTT. Its translation: CASSLGRQGAGSTDTQYF.

This clone was recorded once. The chain carries TRBV19 and TRBJ1-1; 9 bases are shared with TRBD1. J lost 2 bases, V lost 7 bases, and 5 bases had no gene match. The CDR3 is made up of 14 amino acids. Germline V gene sequence: CDR1 LNHDA, CDR2 SQIVND (reference sequence). CDR3 sequence: CASTTQGANTEAFF. CDR3 nucleotides: TGTGCCAGTACAACACAGGGGGCCAACACTGAAGCTTTCTTT.

The chain uses TRBV7-2 and TRBJ1-2; no definite D call. With 5 bases removed from V and 5 bases from J, the gap between germline ends came to 18 bases. CDR1 is SGHTA, CDR2 FQGNSA, per germline. The CDR3 extends over 15 amino acids. The CDR3 DNA is TGTGCCAGCAGCCCTGGAGCCGCCTCGGGGTATGGCTACACCTTC. Translation gives CASSPGAASGYGYTF.

V and J are TRBV27 and TRBJ2-6; a possible D gene is TRBD1 (5 bases). V was cut by 5 bases and J by 13 bases, with 15 bases left in between. CDR1 and CDR2 from the germline V gene are MNHEY and SMNVEV (reference sequence). CDR3 length: 13 amino acids. Here the CDR3 DNA reads TGTGCCAGCAGTCTAAGGACACCCCCGGTCCTGACTTTC. Protein product: CASSLRTPPVLTF. Supplemented by reference TRBV27 and TRBJ2-6, the full variable domain reads EAQVTQNPRYLITVTGKKLTVTCSQNMNHEYMSWYRQDPGLGLRQIYYSMNVEVTDKGDVPEGYKVSRKEKRNFPLILESPSPNQTSLYFCASSLRTPPVLTFGAGSRLTVL.

This clone has only one observation. The chain joins TRBV21-1 to TRBJ2-7; TRBD1 reflects the table's D call only, with no check against the DNA. TRBV21-1 is marked as a pseudogene. This CDR3 has 15 amino acids. For the CDR3, the DNA is TGTGCCAGCAGCTCCCGTAAGCAGGTCTCCTACGAGCAGTACTTC. Protein sequence: CASSSRKQVSYEQYF.

The V call is TRBV5-1, the J call TRBJ2-2; no clear D gene. Per germline, CDR1 SGHRS and CDR2 YFSETQ. Trimming left V 5 bases short and J 0 bases short, with 8 bases between. The CDR3 loop spans 14 amino acids. In DNA form, the CDR3 reads TGCGCCAGCAGGGCGAGGCCGAACACCGGGGAGCTGTTTTTT. It encodes CASRARPNTGELFF.

The chain combines TRBV4-3 with TRBJ2-2; TRBD1 agrees at 8 bases. Germline values: CDR1 LGHNA, CDR2 YSLEER. This CDR3 is 16 amino acids long. V was pared by 0 bases and J by 5 bases, with 5 bases of the junction left unmatched. In nucleotides, the CDR3 is TGCGCCAGCAGCCAAGACGCAGGGGGCAGAACCGGGGAGCTGTTTTTT. Translating gives CASSQDAGGRTGELFF.

This chain links TRBV18 with TRBJ1-2; TRBD1 is a possible D gene (6 bases). V lost 2 bases and J 8 bases, leaving 9 bases between the germline ends. Germline CDR1 reads KGHSH; CDR2 reads LQKENI. This CDR3 is built from 12 residues. The DNA for the CDR3 is TGTGCCAGCTCACCAGCAGGGGTCGGCTACACCTTC. Protein sequence: CASSPAGVGYTF.

V and J are TRBV28 and TRBJ2-2; TRBD1 aligns across 8 bases. Trimming took 2 bases from V and 2 from J; bases not matched to a gene: 4. CDR3 length: 16 residues. CDR1 is MDHEN and CDR2 is SYDVKM in the germline V gene. The CDR3 is CASSLSRGRNTGELFF. CDR3 bases: TGTGCCAGCAGTTTAAGCAGGGGGCGCAACACCGGGGAGCTGTTTTTT. Full variable domain (rest looked up from reference TRBV28 and TRBJ2-2): DVKVTQSSRYLVKRTGEKVFLECVQDMDHENMFWYRQDPGLGLRLIYFSYDVKMKEKGDIPEGYSVSREKKERFSLILESASTNQTSMYLCASSLSRGRNTGELFFGEGSRLTVL.

A few counts support this clone. The chain uses TRBV6-2 or TRBV6-3 and TRBJ2-2, with a weak D call TRBD1 (6 bases). The V end lost 4 bases, the J end lost 3 bases, and 6 bases lay between the germline ends. From germline, CDR1 is MNHEY and CDR2 SVGEGT. The length of the CDR3 is 13 residues. The CDR3 spells CASSSGDTGELFF. The CDR3 DNA reads TGTGCCAGCAGTTCAGGGGACACCGGGGAGCTGTTTTTT.